This TCR beta chain was sequenced during a study of OX40 agonist ivuxolimab in advanced cancers. Trimming removed 6 bases from V and 3 bases from J, with 15 bases in between. CDR1 is GTSNPN and CDR2 is SVGIG in the germline V gene (reference sequence). The CDR3 consists of 14 residues. TCRdb keeps only in-frame clones here, not all; method: immunoSEQ multiplex PCR. The sample has some 50,000 clones; roughly 90% are singletons. This TCR came from an adult with an advanced solid tumor such as melanoma, head and neck, liver or kidney cancer. Sequencing was performed on CD4+ or CD8+ T cells sorted from blood, taken in a trial of the OX40 agonist ivuxolimab. The genes are TRBV30 and TRBJ2-1; TRBD2 is a possible D gene (6 bases). CDR3: CACGGSGDYNEQFF. In DNA, the CDR3 is TGTGCCTGTGGGGGGAGTGGGGACTACAATGAGCAGTTCTTC.